Given below is one T cell receptor beta chain in context. Its target is not known. This sample is part of a study of CD8 T cells in Susac syndrome. Study-level points and caveats: Acknowledgment was made by the study that its TCR sequencing and HLA analysis involved a relatively small number of individuals.

Germline V gene sequence: CDR1 LNHDA, CDR2 SQIVND (reference sequence). The CDR3 covers 12 residues. The junction had 3 bases not matched to a gene; V was cut back by 11 bases and J by 1 base. Sequencing targeted TCR beta in blood CD8+ and CD4+ T cells. Purification of the CD8+ and CD4+ T cells relied on negative isolation, and TEMRA cells underwent FACS enrichment. cDNA came from around 0.54 to 1 ug RNA primed by random hexamers. The amplification used immunoSEQ multiplex PCR on TCR beta CDR3; it spanned 54 Vbeta and 13 Jbeta. Each CDR3 protein is one row after TCRdb ran MiXCR on the immunoSEQ multiplex PCR reads. The top ten hold around 0.22% of the sample, which has a few hundred thousand distinct CDR3 sequences, around 85% seen once.

The sequenced sample consisted of CD8+ T cells from PBMCs. The V and J genes are TRBV19 and TRBJ1-2; the match to TRBD1 covers 8 bases. This TCR came from a human donor with multiple sclerosis. The CDR3 reads CASDRGNYGYTF. In DNA form, the CDR3 reads TGTGCCTCCGACAGGGGTAACTATGGCTACACCTTC.